This TCR beta chain was sequenced during a study of cytomegalovirus exposure and HLA in healthy donors. Study-wide results and caveats: CMV serostatus was the sole immune exposure data available. For TCR beta chains, V- and J-gene trimming was later linked to a missense DCLRE1C variant.

Primers for the PCR totalled 60 Vbeta and 13 Jbeta. Clones were sequenced by immunoSEQ multiplex PCR, and TCRdb holds only the in-frame ones, with some missing. The sample has 200,000 to 250,000 clones; approximately 82% are singletons. The CDR3 runs to 15 residues. CDR1 and CDR2 from the germline V gene are LNHDA and SQIVND (reference sequence). V lost 4 bases to trimming and J lost 4 bases, with 13 bases between them. About this clone itself: What it binds is unknown.

This chain connects TRBV19 to TRBJ1-4; D may be TRBD1 (6 bases). This TCR came from a woman aged 40-49 years in good health and CMV-seronegative. The source material was PBMCs. DNA for the CDR3: TGTGCCAGTAGTAAGCAGGGACACCTTAATGAAAAACTGTTTTTT. This encodes CASSKQGHLNEKLFF. The complete variable domain, with remaining parts taken from reference TRBV19 and TRBJ1-4, reads DGGITQSPKYLFRKEGQNVTLSCEQNLNHDAMYWYRQDPGQGLRLIYYSQIVNDFQKGDIAEGYSVSREKKESFPLTVTSAQKNPTAFYLCASSKQGHLNEKLFFGSGTQLSVL.